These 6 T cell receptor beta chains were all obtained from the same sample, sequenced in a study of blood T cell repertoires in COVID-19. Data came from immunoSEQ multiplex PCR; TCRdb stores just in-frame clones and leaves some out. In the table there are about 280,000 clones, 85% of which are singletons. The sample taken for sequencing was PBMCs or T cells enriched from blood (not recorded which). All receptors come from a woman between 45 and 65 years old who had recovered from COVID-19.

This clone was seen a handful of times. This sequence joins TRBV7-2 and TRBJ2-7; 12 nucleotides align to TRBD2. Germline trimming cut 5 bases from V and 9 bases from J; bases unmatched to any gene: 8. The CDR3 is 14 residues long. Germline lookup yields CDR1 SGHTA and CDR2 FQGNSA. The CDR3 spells CASSPTTSGGRQYF. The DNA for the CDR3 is TGTGCCAGCAGCCCAACGACTAGCGGGGGAAGGCAGTACTTC.

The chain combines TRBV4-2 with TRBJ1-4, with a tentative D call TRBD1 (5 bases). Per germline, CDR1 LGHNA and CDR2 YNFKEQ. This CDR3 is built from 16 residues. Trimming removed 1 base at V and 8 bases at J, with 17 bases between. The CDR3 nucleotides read TGTGCCAGCAGCCAAGGCTCCTTCAGGGTTGAGGAAAAACTGTTTTTT. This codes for CASSQGSFRVEEKLFF.

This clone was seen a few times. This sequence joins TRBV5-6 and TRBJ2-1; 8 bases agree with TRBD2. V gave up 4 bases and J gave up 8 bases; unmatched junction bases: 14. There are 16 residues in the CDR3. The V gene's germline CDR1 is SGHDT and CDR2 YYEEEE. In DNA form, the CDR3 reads TGTGCCAGCAGCCCTGAGACCGGGAGGGCCGGAGATGAGCAGTTCTTC. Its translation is CASSPETGRAGDEQFF.

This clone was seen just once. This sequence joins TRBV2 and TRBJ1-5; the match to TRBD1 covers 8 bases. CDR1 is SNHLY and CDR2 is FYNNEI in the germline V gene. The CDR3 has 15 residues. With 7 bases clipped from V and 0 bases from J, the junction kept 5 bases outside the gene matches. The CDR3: CASTLTGVSNQPQHF. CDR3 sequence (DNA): TGTGCCAGCACTCTGACAGGGGTTAGCAATCAGCCCCAGCATTTT. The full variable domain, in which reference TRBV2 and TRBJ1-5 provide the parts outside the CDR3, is EPEVTQTPSHQVTQMGQEVILRCVPISNHLYFYWYRQILGQKVEFLVSFYNNEISEKSEIFDDQFSVERPDGSNFTLKIRSTKLEDSAMYFCASTLTGVSNQPQHFGDGTRLSIL.

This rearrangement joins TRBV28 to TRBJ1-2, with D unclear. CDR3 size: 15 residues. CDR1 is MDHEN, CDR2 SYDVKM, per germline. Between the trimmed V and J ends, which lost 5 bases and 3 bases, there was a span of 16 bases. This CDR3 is CASSASSGNHYGYTF. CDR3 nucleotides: TGTGCCAGCAGTGCTTCATCCGGGAACCACTATGGCTACACCTTC.

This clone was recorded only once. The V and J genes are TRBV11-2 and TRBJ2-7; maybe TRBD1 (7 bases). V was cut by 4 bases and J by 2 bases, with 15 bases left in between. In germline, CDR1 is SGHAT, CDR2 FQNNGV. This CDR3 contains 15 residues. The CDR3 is CASSSRERGPYEQYF. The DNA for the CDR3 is TGTGCCAGCAGCTCACGGGAGAGGGGGCCCTACGAGCAGTACTTC.